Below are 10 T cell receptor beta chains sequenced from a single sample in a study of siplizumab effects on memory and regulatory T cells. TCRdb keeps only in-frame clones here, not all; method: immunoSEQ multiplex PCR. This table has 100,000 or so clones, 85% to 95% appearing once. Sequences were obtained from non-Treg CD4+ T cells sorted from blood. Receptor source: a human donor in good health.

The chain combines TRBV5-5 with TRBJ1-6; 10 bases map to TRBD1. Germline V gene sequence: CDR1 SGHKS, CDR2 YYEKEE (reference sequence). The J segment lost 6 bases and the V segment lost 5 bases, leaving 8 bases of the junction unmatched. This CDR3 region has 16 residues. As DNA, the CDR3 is TGTGCCAGCAGAGGAGTTGACAGGGGGCCTAATTCACCCCTCCACTTT. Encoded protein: CASRGVDRGPNSPLHF.

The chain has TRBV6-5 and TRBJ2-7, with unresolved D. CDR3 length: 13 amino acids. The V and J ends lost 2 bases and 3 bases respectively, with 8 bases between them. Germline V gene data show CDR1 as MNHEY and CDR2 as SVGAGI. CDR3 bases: TGTGCCAGCAGTTACGGGTCGATCTACGAGCAGTACTTC. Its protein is CASSYGSIYEQYF.

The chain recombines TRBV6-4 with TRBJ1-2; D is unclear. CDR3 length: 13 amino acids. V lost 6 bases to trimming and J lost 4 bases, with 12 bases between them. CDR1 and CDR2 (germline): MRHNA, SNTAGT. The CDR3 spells CASSRRTGYGYTF. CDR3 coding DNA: TGTGCCAGCAGCCGGAGGACCGGCTATGGCTACACCTTC.

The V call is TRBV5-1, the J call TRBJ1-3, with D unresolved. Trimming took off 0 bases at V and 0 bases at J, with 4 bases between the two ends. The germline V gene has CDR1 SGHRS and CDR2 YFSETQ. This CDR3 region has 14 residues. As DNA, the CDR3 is TGCGCCAGCAGCTTGGGATTCTCTGGAAACACCATATATTTT. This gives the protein CASSLGFSGNTIYF.

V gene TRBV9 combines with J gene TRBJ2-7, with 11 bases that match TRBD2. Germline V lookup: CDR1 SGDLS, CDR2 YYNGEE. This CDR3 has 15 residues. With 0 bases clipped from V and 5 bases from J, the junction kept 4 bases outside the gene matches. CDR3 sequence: CASSVDGTSGDEQYF. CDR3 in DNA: TGTGCCAGCAGCGTAGACGGGACTAGCGGCGACGAGCAGTACTTC.

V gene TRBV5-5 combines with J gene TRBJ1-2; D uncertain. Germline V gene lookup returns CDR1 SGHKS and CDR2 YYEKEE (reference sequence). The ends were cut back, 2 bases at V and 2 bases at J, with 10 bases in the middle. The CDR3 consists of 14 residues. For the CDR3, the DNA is TGTGCCAGCAGCTTTAGCGGACTGAACTATGGCTACACCTTC. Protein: CASSFSGLNYGYTF.

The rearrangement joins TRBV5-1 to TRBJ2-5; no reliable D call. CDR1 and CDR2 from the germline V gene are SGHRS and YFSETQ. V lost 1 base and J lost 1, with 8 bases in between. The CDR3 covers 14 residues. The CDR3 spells CASSLSQPQETQYF. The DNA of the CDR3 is TGCGCCAGCAGCTTGTCACAGCCCCAAGAGACCCAGTACTTC.

CDR3 in amino acids: CASSEVATSSYEQYF. The CDR3 coding sequence is TGTGCCAGCAGTGAAGTAGCGACGAGCTCCTACGAGCAGTACTTC. V and J are TRBV6-1 and TRBJ2-7, with D perhaps matching TRBD2 (5 bases). Germline V lookup: CDR1 MNHNS, CDR2 SASEGT. V was trimmed by 1 base and J by 0 bases, leaving 10 bases between them. This CDR3 is 15 amino acids long.

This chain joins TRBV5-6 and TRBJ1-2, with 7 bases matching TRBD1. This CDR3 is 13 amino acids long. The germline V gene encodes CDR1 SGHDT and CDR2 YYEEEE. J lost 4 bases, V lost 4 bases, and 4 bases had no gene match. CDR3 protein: CASSPDRAYGYTF. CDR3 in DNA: TGTGCCAGCAGCCCCGACAGGGCCTATGGCTACACCTTC.

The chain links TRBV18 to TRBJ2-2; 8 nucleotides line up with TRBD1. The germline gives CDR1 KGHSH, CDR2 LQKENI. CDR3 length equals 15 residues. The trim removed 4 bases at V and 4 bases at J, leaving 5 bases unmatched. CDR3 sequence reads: CASSLHQGATGELFF. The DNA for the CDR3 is TGTGCCAGCTCACTACATCAGGGGGCCACCGGGGAGCTGTTTTTT.